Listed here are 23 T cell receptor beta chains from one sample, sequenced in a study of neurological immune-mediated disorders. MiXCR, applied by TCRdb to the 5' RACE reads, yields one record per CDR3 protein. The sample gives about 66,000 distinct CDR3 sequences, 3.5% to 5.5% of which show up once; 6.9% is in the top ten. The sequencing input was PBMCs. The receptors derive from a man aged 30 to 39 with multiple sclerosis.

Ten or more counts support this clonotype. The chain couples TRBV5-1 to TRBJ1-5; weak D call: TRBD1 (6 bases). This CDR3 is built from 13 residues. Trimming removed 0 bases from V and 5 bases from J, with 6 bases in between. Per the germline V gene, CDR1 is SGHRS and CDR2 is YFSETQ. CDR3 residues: CASSLGQDQPQHF. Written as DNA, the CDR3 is TGCGCCAGCAGCTTGGGACAGGATCAGCCCCAGCATTTT.

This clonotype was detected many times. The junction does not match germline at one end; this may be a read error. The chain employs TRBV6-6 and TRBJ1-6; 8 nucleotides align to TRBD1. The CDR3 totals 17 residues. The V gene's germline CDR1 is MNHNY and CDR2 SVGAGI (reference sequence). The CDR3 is CASSSDREGDRNSPLNF. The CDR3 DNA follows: TGTGCCAGCAGTTCGGACAGGGAAGGGGATCGGAATTCACCCCTCAACTTT.

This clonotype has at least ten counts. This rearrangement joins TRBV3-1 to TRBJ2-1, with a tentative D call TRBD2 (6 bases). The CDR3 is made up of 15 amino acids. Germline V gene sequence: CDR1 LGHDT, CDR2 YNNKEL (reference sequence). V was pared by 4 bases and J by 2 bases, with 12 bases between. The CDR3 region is CASSPRGEAYNEQFF. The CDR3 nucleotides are TGTGCCAGCAGCCCCAGAGGGGAGGCCTACAATGAGCAGTTCTTC.

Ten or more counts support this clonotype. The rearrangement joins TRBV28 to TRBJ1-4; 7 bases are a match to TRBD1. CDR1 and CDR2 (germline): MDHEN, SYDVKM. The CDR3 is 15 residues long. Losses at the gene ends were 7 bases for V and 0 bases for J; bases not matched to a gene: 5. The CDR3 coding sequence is TGTGCCAGCAACTTAGGGACAGCAACTAATGAAAAACTGTTTTTT. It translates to CASNLGTATNEKLFF.

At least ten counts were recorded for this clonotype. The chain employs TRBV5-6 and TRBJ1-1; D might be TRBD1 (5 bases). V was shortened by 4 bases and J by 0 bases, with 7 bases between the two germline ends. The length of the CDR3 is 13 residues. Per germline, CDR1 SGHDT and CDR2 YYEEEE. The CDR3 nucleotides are TGTGCCAGCAGCGAGGGGTTGAACACTGAAGCTTTCTTT. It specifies CASSEGLNTEAFF.

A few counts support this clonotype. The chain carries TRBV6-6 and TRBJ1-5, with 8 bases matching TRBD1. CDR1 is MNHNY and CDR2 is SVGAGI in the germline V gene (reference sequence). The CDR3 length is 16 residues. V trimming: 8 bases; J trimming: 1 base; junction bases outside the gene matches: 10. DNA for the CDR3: TGTGCCAGCCAGTCTACGAGGACAGGGAGCAATCAGCCCCAGCATTTT. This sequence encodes CASQSTRTGSNQPQHF.

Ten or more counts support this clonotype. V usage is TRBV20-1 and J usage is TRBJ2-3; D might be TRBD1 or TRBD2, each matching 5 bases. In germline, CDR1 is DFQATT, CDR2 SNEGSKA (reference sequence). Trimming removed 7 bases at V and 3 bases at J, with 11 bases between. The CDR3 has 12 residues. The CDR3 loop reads CSVEGQTDTQYF. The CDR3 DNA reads TGCAGTGTCGAGGGGCAGACAGATACGCAGTATTTT.

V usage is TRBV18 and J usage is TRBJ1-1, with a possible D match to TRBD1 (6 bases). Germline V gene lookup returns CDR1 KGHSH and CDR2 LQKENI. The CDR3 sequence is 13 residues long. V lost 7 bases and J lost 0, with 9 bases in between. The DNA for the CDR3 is TGTGCCAGCTTATGGACAGTGAACACTGAAGCTTTCTTT. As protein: CASLWTVNTEAFF.

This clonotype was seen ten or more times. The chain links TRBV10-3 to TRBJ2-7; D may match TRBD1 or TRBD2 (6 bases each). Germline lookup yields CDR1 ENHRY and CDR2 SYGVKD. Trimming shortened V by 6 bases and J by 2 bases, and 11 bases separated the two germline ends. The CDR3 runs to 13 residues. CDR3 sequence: CAIREGQTYEQYV. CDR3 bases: TGTGCCATCAGGGAGGGACAAACCTACGAGCAGTACGTC.

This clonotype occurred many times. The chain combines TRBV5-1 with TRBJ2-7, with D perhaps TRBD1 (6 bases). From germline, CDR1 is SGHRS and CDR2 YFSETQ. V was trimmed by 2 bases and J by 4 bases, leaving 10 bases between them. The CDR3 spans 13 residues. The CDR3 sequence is CASSLTRGYEQYF. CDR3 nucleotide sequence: TGCGCCAGCAGCTTAACTAGGGGGTACGAGCAGTACTTC.

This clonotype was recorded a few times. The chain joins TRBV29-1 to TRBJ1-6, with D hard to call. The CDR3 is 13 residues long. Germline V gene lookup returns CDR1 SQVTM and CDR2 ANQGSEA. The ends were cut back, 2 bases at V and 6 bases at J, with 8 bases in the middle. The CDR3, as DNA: TGCAGCGTTGAACCCAGTCCTAATTCACCCCTCCACTTT. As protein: CSVEPSPNSPLHF.

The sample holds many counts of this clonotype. Here the CDR3 reads CASSQVPLGSNYGYTF. The CDR3 region has the DNA TGTGCCAGCAGCCAAGTTCCCCTTGGATCTAACTATGGCTACACCTTC. The V call is TRBV4-2, the J call TRBJ1-2; D unclear. The V end lost 1 base, the J end lost 0 bases, and 12 bases lay between the germline ends. This CDR3 is 16 amino acids long. The V gene's germline CDR1 is LGHNA and CDR2 YNFKEQ.

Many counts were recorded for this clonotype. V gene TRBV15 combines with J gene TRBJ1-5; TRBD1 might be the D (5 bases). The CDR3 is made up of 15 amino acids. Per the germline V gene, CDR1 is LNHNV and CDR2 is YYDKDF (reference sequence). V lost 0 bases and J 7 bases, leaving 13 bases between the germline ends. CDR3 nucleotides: TGTGCCACCAGCAGAGATGAGGGGCAAGGGCAGCCCCAGCATTTT. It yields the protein CATSRDEGQGQPQHF.

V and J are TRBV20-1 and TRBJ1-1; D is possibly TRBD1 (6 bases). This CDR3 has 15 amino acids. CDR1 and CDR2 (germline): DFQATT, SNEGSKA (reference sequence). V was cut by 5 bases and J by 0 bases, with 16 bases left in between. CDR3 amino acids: CSAPPGGSVNTEAFF. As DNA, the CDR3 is TGCAGTGCTCCCCCGGGGGGCTCCGTGAACACTGAAGCTTTCTTT.

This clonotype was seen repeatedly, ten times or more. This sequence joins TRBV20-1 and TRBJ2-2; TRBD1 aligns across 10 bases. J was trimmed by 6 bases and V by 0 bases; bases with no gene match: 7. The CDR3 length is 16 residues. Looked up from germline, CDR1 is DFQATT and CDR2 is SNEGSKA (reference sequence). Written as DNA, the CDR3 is TGCAGTGCTAGAGATACGGGACAGGGGTTCGCCGGGGAGCTGTTTTTT. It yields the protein CSARDTGQGFAGELFF.

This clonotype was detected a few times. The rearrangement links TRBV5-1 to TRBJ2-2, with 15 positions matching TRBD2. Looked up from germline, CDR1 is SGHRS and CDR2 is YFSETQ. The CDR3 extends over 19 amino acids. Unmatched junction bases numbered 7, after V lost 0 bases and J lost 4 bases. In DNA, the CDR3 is TGCGCCAGCAGCTTGGACGGACTAGCGGGGGGGCCTAGCACCGGGGAGCTGTTTTTT. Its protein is CASSLDGLAGGPSTGELFF. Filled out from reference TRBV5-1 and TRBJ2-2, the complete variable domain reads KAGVTQTPRYLIKTRGQQVTLSCSPISGHRSVSWYQQTPGQGLQFLFEYFSETQRNKGNFPGRFSGRQFSNSRSEMNVSTLELGDSALYLCASSLDGLAGGPSTGELFFGEGSRLTVL.

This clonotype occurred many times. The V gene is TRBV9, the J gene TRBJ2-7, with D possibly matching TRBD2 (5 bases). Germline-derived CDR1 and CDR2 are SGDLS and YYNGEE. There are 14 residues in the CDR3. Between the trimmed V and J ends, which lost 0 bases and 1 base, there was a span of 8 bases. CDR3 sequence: CASSVAIASYEQYF. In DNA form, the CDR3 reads TGTGCCAGCAGCGTAGCCATAGCGTCCTACGAGCAGTACTTC.

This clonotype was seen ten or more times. The CDR3 DNA reads TGTGCCAGCAGCCAACTCGGAGGCATTATGAACACTGAAGCTTTCTTT. This encodes CASSQLGGIMNTEAFF. The chain is built from TRBV14 and TRBJ1-1; D uncertain. The germline V gene encodes CDR1 SGHDN and CDR2 FVKESK. Trimming took 2 bases from V and 0 from J, leaving 13 bases between them. This CDR3 region has 16 residues.

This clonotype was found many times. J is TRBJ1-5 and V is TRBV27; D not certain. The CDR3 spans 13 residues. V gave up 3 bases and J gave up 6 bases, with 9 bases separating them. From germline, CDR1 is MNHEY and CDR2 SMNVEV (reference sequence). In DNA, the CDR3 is TGTGCCAGCAGTTTCAGTTGGAGTCAGCCCCAGCATTTT. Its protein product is CASSFSWSQPQHF.

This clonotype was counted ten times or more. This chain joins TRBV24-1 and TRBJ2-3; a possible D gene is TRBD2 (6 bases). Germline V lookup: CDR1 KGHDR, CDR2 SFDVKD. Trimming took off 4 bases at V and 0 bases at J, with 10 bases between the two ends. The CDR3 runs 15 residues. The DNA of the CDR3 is TGTGCCACCAGTGAGGGCGGGGCTAGCACAGATACGCAGTATTTT. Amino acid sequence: CATSEGGASTDTQYF.

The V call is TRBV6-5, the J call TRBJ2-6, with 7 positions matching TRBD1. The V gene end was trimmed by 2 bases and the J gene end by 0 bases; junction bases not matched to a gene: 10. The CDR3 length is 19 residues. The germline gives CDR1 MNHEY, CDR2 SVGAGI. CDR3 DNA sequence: TGTGCCAGCAGTTACGGGGGACAGCTGTACCGCTCTGGGGCCAACGTCCTGACTTTC. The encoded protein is CASSYGGQLYRSGANVLTF.

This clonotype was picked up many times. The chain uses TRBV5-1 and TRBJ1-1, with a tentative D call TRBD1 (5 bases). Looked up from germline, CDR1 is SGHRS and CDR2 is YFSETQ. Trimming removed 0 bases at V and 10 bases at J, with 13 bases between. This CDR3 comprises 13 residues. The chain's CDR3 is CASSLDNGARAFF. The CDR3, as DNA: TGCGCCAGCAGCTTGGACAATGGGGCGAGAGCTTTCTTT. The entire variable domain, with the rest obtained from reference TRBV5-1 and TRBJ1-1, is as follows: KAGVTQTPRYLIKTRGQQVTLSCSPISGHRSVSWYQQTPGQGLQFLFEYFSETQRNKGNFPGRFSGRQFSNSRSEMNVSTLELGDSALYLCASSLDNGARAFFGQGTRLTVV.

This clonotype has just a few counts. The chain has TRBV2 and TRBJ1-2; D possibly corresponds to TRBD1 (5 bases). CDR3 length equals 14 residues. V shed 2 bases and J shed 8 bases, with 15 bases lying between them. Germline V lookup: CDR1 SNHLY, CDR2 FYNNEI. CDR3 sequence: CASSESDGTYGYTF. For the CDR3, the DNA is TGTGCCAGCAGTGAATCAGACGGGACGTACGGCTACACCTTC.